The next 23 T cell receptor beta chains were all read from a single sample in a study of shared clonotypes between healthy human individuals. Here immunoSEQ multiplex PCR was the method, and the copy in TCRdb shows in-frame clones only, minus some. The repertoire includes millions of clones, around nine tenths of them detected once, and more than 0.12% sits in the top ten. Sample: naive CD4+ T cells sorted from blood. Described subset: CD45RA+ positively selected. The receptor set was obtained from a man younger than 30 in good health.

With respect to this clone: Other DNA sequences of this sample code for an identical CDR3. This rearrangement joins TRBV6-5 to TRBJ2-3; D is undetermined. Trimming left V 6 bases short and J 1 base short, with 8 bases between. The CDR3 covers 13 residues. CDR1 and CDR2 from the germline V gene are MNHEY and SVGAGI. The CDR3 nucleotides read TGTGCCAGCAGGCCCGGAGGCACAGATACGCAGTATTTT. It yields the protein CASRPGGTDTQYF.

The chain uses TRBV7-2 and TRBJ2-5; 9 nucleotides line up with TRBD1. Germline values: CDR1 SGHTA, CDR2 FQGNSA. V was clipped by 3 bases and J by 4 bases; unmatched bases: 6. The CDR3 sequence is 15 residues long. CDR3 sequence reads: CASSLGTGPRETQYF. The CDR3 region has the DNA TGTGCCAGCAGCTTGGGGACAGGGCCGCGAGAGACCCAGTACTTC.

The chain couples TRBV6-1 to TRBJ2-1; D might be TRBD1 or TRBD2, each matching 6 bases. The CDR3 contains 15 residues. Trimming took 2 bases from V and 8 from J, leaving 16 bases between them. The germline CDR1 and CDR2 sequences are MNHNS and SASEGT. This CDR3 reads CASSELGGARDEQFF. CDR3 sequence (DNA): TGTGCCAGCAGTGAACTGGGGGGCGCTAGAGATGAGCAGTTCTTC.

Concerning this clone itself: Compared with germline, one end of the junction differs, possibly owing to a read error. V usage is TRBV7-7 and J usage is TRBJ2-1; tentative D call: TRBD2 (6 bases). Germline CDR1 reads SSHAT; CDR2 reads FNYEAQ (reference sequence). CDR3 length equals 15 residues. CDR3 coding DNA: TGTGCTAGCAGCCCCGGGACTGTTTTAGGTAATGAGCAGTTCTTC. Translation: CASSPGTVLGNEQFF.

This rearrangement joins TRBV18 to TRBJ2-5; 8 bases fit TRBD1. With 6 bases clipped from V and 2 bases from J, the junction kept 5 bases outside the gene matches. CDR1 and CDR2 (germline): KGHSH, LQKENI. The CDR3 contains 14 residues. In nucleotides, the CDR3 is TGTGCCAGCTCCAATTACAGGGGGCAAGAGACCCAGTACTTC. Amino acids: CASSNYRGQETQYF. The entire variable domain, with the rest obtained from reference TRBV18 and TRBJ2-5, is as follows: NAGVMQNPRHLVRRRGQEARLRCSPMKGHSHVYWYRQLPEEGLKFMVYLQKENIIDESGMPKERFSAEFPKEGPSILRIQQVVRGDSAAYFCASSNYRGQETQYFGPGTRLLVL.

The CDR3 sequence is CASSLDQGGVFEQYF. For the CDR3, the DNA is TGTGCCAGCAGCTTGGATCAGGGAGGCGTCTTTGAGCAGTACTTC. The chain couples TRBV5-4 to TRBJ2-7; maybe TRBD2 (6 bases). The CDR3 extends over 15 amino acids. With 0 bases removed from V and 7 bases from J, the gap between germline ends came to 17 bases. CDR1 SGHNT and CDR2 YYREEE come from the germline V gene (reference sequence).

The V call is TRBV10-3, the J call TRBJ2-5; 8 positions agree with TRBD1. Germline V gives CDR1 ENHRY, CDR2 SYGVKD. The CDR3 runs 14 residues. V shed 3 bases, J shed 1 base, and the junction held 1 base outside the gene matches. CDR3 sequence: CAISDGTGQETQYF. In DNA form, the CDR3 reads TGTGCCATCAGTGATGGGACAGGCCAAGAGACCCAGTACTTC.

V is TRBV25-1 and J is TRBJ1-6; maybe TRBD1 (6 bases). The V end lost 6 bases, the J end lost 0 bases, and 9 bases lay between the germline ends. The CDR3 consists of 15 residues. Germline V CDR1 and CDR2: MGHDK, SYGVNS. The CDR3, as DNA: TGTGCCAGCAGCCAGGGGAGCTCCTATAATTCACCCCTCCACTTT. It encodes CASSQGSSYNSPLHF.

The rearrangement joins TRBV2 to TRBJ2-1; D is uncertain. Trimming shortened V by 2 bases and J by 3 bases, and 11 bases separated the two germline ends. The germline gives CDR1 SNHLY, CDR2 FYNNEI. There are 15 residues in the CDR3. CDR3 DNA sequence: TGTGCCAGCAGTGAACTATCTCCCCGCTACAATGAGCAGTTCTTC. This codes for CASSELSPRYNEQFF. Full variable domain (outside the CDR3, taken from reference TRBV2 and TRBJ2-1): EPEVTQTPSHQVTQMGQEVILRCVPISNHLYFYWYRQILGQKVEFLVSFYNNEISEKSEIFDDQFSVERPDGSNFTLKIRSTKLEDSAMYFCASSELSPRYNEQFFGPGTRLTVL.

The DNA for the CDR3 is TGTGCCTGGAGTGTACCGACTCCAGGGTCCTACAATGAGCAGTTCTTC. Protein product: CAWSVPTPGSYNEQFF. This sequence joins TRBV30 and TRBJ2-1; tentatively, D is TRBD1 (5 bases). In germline, CDR1 is GTSNPN, CDR2 SVGIG (reference sequence). This CDR3 region has 16 residues. The V gene lost 0 bases and the J gene lost 1 base, with 13 bases spanning the gap.

The chain combines TRBV11-2 with TRBJ1-3; no clear D gene. V gave up 5 bases and J gave up 2 bases, with 13 bases separating them. CDR1 and CDR2 from the germline V gene are SGHAT and FQNNGV. This CDR3 has 15 amino acids. CDR3 amino acids: CASSPRTAPGNTIYF. The DNA of the CDR3 is TGTGCCAGCAGCCCGCGGACGGCGCCTGGAAACACCATATATTTT.

The V gene is TRBV19, the J gene TRBJ2-2; 10 positions match TRBD1. CDR1 and CDR2 from the germline V gene are LNHDA and SQIVND (reference sequence). Unmatched junction bases numbered 8, after V lost 7 bases and J lost 6 bases. CDR3 size: 15 residues. CDR3 residues: CASMLDRGAPGELFF. DNA for the CDR3: TGTGCCAGTATGCTGGACAGGGGGGCCCCCGGGGAGCTGTTTTTT.

This clone was seen a single time. The chain's CDR3 is CAWSMISFSYEQYF. For the CDR3, the DNA is TGTGCCTGGAGTATGATCAGCTTCTCCTACGAGCAGTACTTC. The J gene is TRBJ2-7, the V gene TRBV30; no definite D call. V shed 2 bases and J shed 0 bases, with 11 bases lying between them. The length of the CDR3 is 14 residues. The germline V gene has CDR1 GTSNPN and CDR2 SVGIG (reference sequence). The variable domain in full, with the rest retrieved from reference TRBV30 and TRBJ2-7, is SQTIHQWPATLVQPVGSPLSLECTVEGTSNPNLYWYRQAAGRGLQLLFYSVGIGQISSEVPQNLSASRPQDRQFILSSKKLLLSDSGFYLCAWSMISFSYEQYFGPGTRLTVT.

This chain joins TRBV6-1 and TRBJ1-5; D unresolved. The CDR3 is 14 amino acids. Germline V gene sequence: CDR1 MNHNS, CDR2 SASEGT. V lost 7 bases to trimming and J lost 5 bases, with 15 bases between them. The CDR3 DNA is TGTGCCAGCACCGAGGCAGGCCACTATCAGCCCCAGCATTTT. Encoded protein: CASTEAGHYQPQHF.

A remark on this clone: At the DNA level, this CDR3 is encoded by other sequences in the same sample as well. The rearrangement uses TRBV19 and TRBJ2-7; 8 bases fit TRBD1. Germline trimming cut 6 bases from V and 2 bases from J; bases unmatched to any gene: 3. CDR1 is LNHDA and CDR2 is SQIVND in the germline V gene (reference sequence). The CDR3 length is 13 residues. The CDR3 DNA reads TGTGCCAGTAGAGGACAGGGTACCTACGAGCAGTACTTC. Amino acids: CASRGQGTYEQYF.

For this clone: The sample holds other DNA sequences that translate to the same CDR3. The rearrangement links TRBV6-1 to TRBJ1-3; D is ambiguous. Germline CDR1 and CDR2: MNHNS and SASEGT. V dropped 1 base and J dropped 3 bases, with 7 bases sitting between them. The length of the CDR3 is 14 residues. CDR3 in amino acids: CASSEGGLGNTIYF. CDR3 in DNA: TGTGCCAGCAGTGAAGGTGGACTTGGAAACACCATATATTTT.

The J gene is TRBJ1-4, the V gene TRBV10-3, with 8 bases that match TRBD1. This CDR3 is 15 amino acids long. Germline V gene data show CDR1 as ENHRY and CDR2 as SYGVKD. V lost 4 bases and J lost 8; bases outside the gene matches: 9. The CDR3 region is CAISVTQGAGEKLFF. The CDR3 region has the DNA TGTGCCATCAGTGTGACCCAGGGGGCCGGGGAAAAACTGTTTTTT.

This chain connects TRBV6-1 to TRBJ2-5; 8 positions agree with TRBD2. The CDR3 extends over 15 amino acids. V trimming: 0 bases; J trimming: 4 bases; junction bases outside the gene matches: 4. CDR1 is MNHNS and CDR2 is SASEGT in the germline V gene. DNA for the CDR3: TGTGCCAGCAGTGAAGCGCGGCTAGCGGGAGAGACCCAGTACTTC. This gives the protein CASSEARLAGETQYF.

This clone appeared a single time. CDR3 protein: CASSQGTTSGGSHEQFF. The CDR3 bases are TGTGCCAGCAGCCAAGGGACTACTAGCGGGGGGTCACATGAGCAGTTCTTC. The chain employs TRBV4-2 and TRBJ2-1, with TRBD2 matching over 12 bases. This CDR3 comprises 17 residues. Germline-derived CDR1 and CDR2 are LGHNA and YNFKEQ. J gave up 8 bases and V 1 base, and 9 bases lay outside the gene matches.

V gene TRBV2 combines with J gene TRBJ2-7, with D possibly TRBD2 on 6 matching bases. CDR1 is SNHLY and CDR2 is FYNNEI in the germline V gene. Between the trimmed V and J ends, which lost 4 bases and 8 bases, there was a span of 15 bases. The CDR3 runs to 13 residues. This CDR3 is CASSVEGAAKQYF. In DNA, the CDR3 is TGTGCCAGCAGTGTGGAGGGAGCCGCGAAGCAGTACTTC. Using reference TRBV2 and TRBJ2-7 for the parts outside the CDR3, the full variable domain is EPEVTQTPSHQVTQMGQEVILRCVPISNHLYFYWYRQILGQKVEFLVSFYNNEISEKSEIFDDQFSVERPDGSNFTLKIRSTKLEDSAMYFCASSVEGAAKQYFGPGTRLTVT.

The CDR3 coding sequence is TGTGCCAGCAGTCTAGATCTCTATTCTGGAAACACCATATATTTT. The encoded protein is CASSLDLYSGNTIYF. The chain joins TRBV11-2 to TRBJ1-3; D remains unclear. V was trimmed by 6 bases and J by 1 base, leaving 13 bases between them. The length of the CDR3 is 15 residues. Germline assignment: CDR1 SGHAT and CDR2 FQNNGV.

This chain uses TRBV7-2 with TRBJ1-1; TRBD1 matches at 7 bases. Germline CDR1 is SGHTA and CDR2 is FQGNSA. The CDR3 extends over 17 amino acids. V shed 4 bases and J 1 base; nucleotides not matched to a gene: 12. The CDR3 nucleotides read TGTGCCAGCAGCTCCCCCCGAGACAGGGCCCCGAACACTGAAGCTTTCTTT. Residues: CASSSPRDRAPNTEAFF.

This chain uses TRBV10-3 with TRBJ2-1, with 11 bases identical to TRBD2. The V gene's germline CDR1 is ENHRY and CDR2 SYGVKD. V lost 3 bases to trimming and J lost 6 bases; unmatched junction nucleotides: 10. The CDR3 covers 17 residues. For the CDR3, the DNA is TGTGCCATCAGTGATTCGGGACTAGCGGCAAGGTCCAATGAGCAGTTCTTC. This codes for CAISDSGLAARSNEQFF.